This T cell receptor beta chain emerged from a study of shared clonotypes between healthy human individuals. Findings of the study overall: Naive CD4 clonotypes overlapped across a few donors at around 4.7%. The authors expected sequencing depth to affect clonotype sharing among donors.

Only CD45RO-negative cells positively selected for CCR7 counted as naive CD8 cells, so terminally differentiated effector memory CD45RA+ cells were excluded. TCRdb's copy holds only in-frame clones and misses some; the assay was immunoSEQ multiplex PCR. This sample has over 2 million clones, with roughly 95% found just once. Note on this clone: Its matching antigen is unknown.

This CDR3 has 15 residues. Germline V gene data show CDR1 as SNHLY and CDR2 as FYNNEI. The junction had 6 bases not matched to a gene; V was cut back by 2 bases and J by 9 bases. Sequences were obtained from naive CD8+ T cells sorted from blood. The rearrangement uses TRBV2 and TRBJ1-6, with 8 bases matching TRBD1. This receptor was identified in a man aged 18-30 years in good health. The CDR3 is CASSEFPGGPSPLHF. The DNA of the CDR3 is TGTGCCAGCAGTGAATTCCCAGGGGGCCCTTCACCCCTCCACTTT.